One and the same sample provided the 9 T cell receptor beta chains below, sequenced in a study of T-cell reconstitution after alpha-beta-depleted transplantation in children. It was with unique molecular identifiers that the TCRbeta library was prepared. A single record per CDR3 protein comes from TCRdb applying MiXCR to the PCR reads. The top ten clones hold 13% to 15% of a sample with some 550,000 distinct CDR3 sequences, roughly 23% of them seen once. Here the sequenced sample was PBMCs, mostly from graft donor cells, taken 360 days after TCRalphabeta/CD19-depleted stem cell transplant. Receptor source: a boy under two years old who had a stem cell transplant for acute myeloid leukemia, so the T cells may come from the graft donor.

J is TRBJ2-7 and V is TRBV7-2, with TRBD1 matching 10 bases. Germline V gives CDR1 SGHTA, CDR2 FQGNSA. The trim removed 6 bases at V and 3 bases at J, leaving 8 bases unmatched. This CDR3 spans 15 amino acids. CDR3 nucleotides: TGTGCCAGCAGTTTTACGGGACAGGGGTACTACGAGCAGTACTTC. It codes for CASSFTGQGYYEQYF.

This clonotype was seen repeatedly, ten times or more. V and J are TRBV6-5 and TRBJ2-1, with TRBD2 matching over 13 bases. V shed 5 bases, J shed 1 base, and the junction held 2 bases outside the gene matches. CDR1 is MNHEY, CDR2 SVGAGI, per germline. The CDR3 sequence is 16 residues long. For the CDR3, the DNA is TGTGCCAGCAGTACGACTAGCGGGGGGTCCTACAATGAGCAGTTCTTC. This gives the protein CASSTTSGGSYNEQFF.

This clonotype appeared many times. This sequence joins TRBV7-9 and TRBJ2-1; D unresolved. From germline, CDR1 is SEHNR and CDR2 FQNEAQ (reference sequence). V was trimmed by 6 bases and J by 6 bases, leaving 12 bases between them. The CDR3 totals 13 residues. The CDR3 nucleotides read TGTGCCAGCAGGTCCTCCCGGGTCAATGAGCAGTTCTTC. This translates into CASRSSRVNEQFF.

There are a few counts of this clonotype. The chain has TRBV4-3 and TRBJ2-2; D may correspond to TRBD1 or TRBD2 (5 bases each). The CDR3 extends over 16 amino acids. Trimming took 0 bases from V and 3 from J, leaving 11 bases between them. Germline lookup yields CDR1 LGHNA and CDR2 YSLEER. CDR3 in DNA: TGCGCCAGCAGCCAAGAACCGGGGCGCGACACCGGGGAGCTGTTTTTT. It yields the protein CASSQEPGRDTGELFF.

This clonotype was detected only once. This chain joins TRBV3-1 and TRBJ2-2; 9 positions agree with TRBD2. The V gene end was trimmed by 0 bases and the J gene end by 2 bases; junction bases not matched to a gene: 4. CDR3 length: 17 residues. The germline V gene has CDR1 LGHDT and CDR2 YNNKEL (reference sequence). The CDR3 region has the DNA TGTGCCAGCAGCCAAGATAGCGGGGGCCTAAACACCGGGGAGCTGTTTTTT. This sequence encodes CASSQDSGGLNTGELFF.

This clonotype was recorded a few times. DNA of the CDR3: TGCAGTGCTAGAGATTGGCGGTACCCCCTCGAGACCCAGTACTTC. This encodes CSARDWRYPLETQYF. The chain has TRBV20-1 and TRBJ2-5; D is unresolved. Germline-derived CDR1 and CDR2 are DFQATT and SNEGSKA (reference sequence). V lost 0 bases and J lost 5, with 16 bases in between. There are 15 residues in the CDR3.

The chain has TRBV6-5 and TRBJ2-7, with 7 bases fitting TRBD1. The CDR3 covers 15 residues. Germline V gene lookup returns CDR1 MNHEY and CDR2 SVGAGI. Trimming removed 1 base from V and 6 bases from J; junction bases left unmatched: 9. The CDR3 DNA reads TGTGCCAGCAGTTACTTTGGACAGGCGACCGTCGAGCAGTACTTC. Protein product: CASSYFGQATVEQYF.

The rearrangement links TRBV18 to TRBJ2-7, with 7 nucleotides matching TRBD1. In germline, CDR1 is KGHSH, CDR2 LQKENI. V shed 5 bases, J shed 0 bases, and the junction held 7 bases outside the gene matches. CDR3 size: 15 residues. CDR3 residues: CASSSDRESSYEQYV. The DNA of the CDR3 is TGTGCCAGCTCATCAGACAGGGAGAGCTCCTACGAGCAGTACGTC.

This clonotype was observed a handful of times. The V and J genes are TRBV29-1 and TRBJ2-5, with TRBD2 matching 8 bases. The CDR3 has 15 amino acids. Trimming at V came to 7 bases and at J to 4 bases, leaving 14 bases not matched to a gene. CDR1 is SQVTM, CDR2 ANQGSEA, per germline. CDR3 DNA: TGCAGCGCCGGGAAAAGCGGGGGCCAGGGAGAGACCCAGTACTTC. Protein: CSAGKSGGQGETQYF.